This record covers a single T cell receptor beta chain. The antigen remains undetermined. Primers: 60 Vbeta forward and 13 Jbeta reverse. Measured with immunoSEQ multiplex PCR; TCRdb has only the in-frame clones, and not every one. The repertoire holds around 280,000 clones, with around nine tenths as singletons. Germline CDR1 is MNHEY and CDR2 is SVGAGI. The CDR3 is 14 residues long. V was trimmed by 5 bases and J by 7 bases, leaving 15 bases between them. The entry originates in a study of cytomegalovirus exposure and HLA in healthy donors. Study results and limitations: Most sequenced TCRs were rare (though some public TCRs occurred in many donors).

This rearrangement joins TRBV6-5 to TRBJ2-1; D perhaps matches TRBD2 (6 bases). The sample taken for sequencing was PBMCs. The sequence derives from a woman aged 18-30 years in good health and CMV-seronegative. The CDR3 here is CASSIPGTQNEQFF. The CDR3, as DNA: TGTGCCAGCAGTATCCCCGGGACTCAAAATGAGCAGTTCTTC.